This TCR beta chain appears in the sequencing data of a study of breast tumors, draining lymph nodes, adjacent tissues. TCRdb itself ran the multiplex PCR reads through MiXCR, one entry per CDR3 protein. The repertoire consists of under 110,000 distinct CDR3 sequences, with more than 25% occurring once and the leading ten covering 5.5% to 6%. Axillary draining lymph nodes of breast cancer patients supplied the node samples. This clonotype was found many times. Its antigen is undetermined. General study findings and limits: Compared with basal-like, luminal-like tumors shared significantly more repertoire with nontumor tissue. Data fit most tumor T cells coming from lymph node, expanding in tumor. Data only fit, rather than demonstrated, lymph node origin of most tumor T cells. Compared with lymph nodes, tumors were less diverse; compared with nontumor tissue, more.

Sequencing used axillary lymph node tissue. The TCR comes from a female donor with breast cancer. Some clones in this sample may be carry-over from other donors' samples.

The CDR3 spells CASSSELAAGGETQYF. In nucleotides, the CDR3 is TGTGCCAGCAGCTCGGAACTAGCGGCAGGGGGGGAGACCCAGTACTTC. The chain links TRBV11-1 to TRBJ2-5, with TRBD2 as a possible D gene (8 bases). With 4 bases removed from V and 5 bases from J, the gap between germline ends came to 20 bases. The CDR3 runs to 16 residues. Germline V gene lookup returns CDR1 SGHAT and CDR2 FQDESV (reference sequence).